The 16 T cell receptor beta chains reported below all come from one sample, sequenced in a study of shared clonotypes between healthy human individuals. Assay used: immunoSEQ multiplex PCR; TCRdb lists only in-frame clones, some missing. This table has nearly 1,000,000 clones, more than 75% appearing once. Sequenced sample: memory CD4+ T cells sorted from blood. The subset here: CD45RA-negative fraction. These receptors were taken from a man younger than 30 in good health.

The CDR3 coding sequence is TGTGCCAGCAGTTACTCGATACAGCCATCACCCCTCCACTTT. Translated: CASSYSIQPSPLHF. The chain joins TRBV6-5 to TRBJ1-6; D gene ambiguous. Per germline, CDR1 MNHEY and CDR2 SVGAGI. This CDR3 has 14 residues. Trimming shortened V by 0 bases and J by 10 bases, and 10 bases separated the two germline ends.

The gene calls are TRBV2 and TRBJ2-3, with TRBD2 matching over 7 bases. V lost 6 bases and J lost 4; bases outside the gene matches: 4. The germline V gene has CDR1 SNHLY and CDR2 FYNNEI. This CDR3 has 13 amino acids. CDR3 DNA: TGTGCCAGCAGATGGAGCGGGGCAGATACGCAGTATTTT. Amino acid sequence: CASRWSGADTQYF.

The J gene is TRBJ1-4, the V gene TRBV2, with D uncertain. CDR1 and CDR2 from the germline V gene are SNHLY and FYNNEI. CDR3 length: 13 residues. With 8 bases removed from V and 4 bases from J, the gap between germline ends came to 11 bases. DNA for the CDR3: TGTGCCAGCCATCAGGACCATAATGAAAAACTGTTTTTT. As protein: CASHQDHNEKLFF.

The chain couples TRBV15 to TRBJ1-3, with TRBD1 identical over 7 bases. This CDR3 has 15 amino acids. Germline V gene lookup returns CDR1 LNHNV and CDR2 YYDKDF (reference sequence). V lost 3 bases to trimming and J lost 0 bases; unmatched junction nucleotides: 2. The CDR3 DNA reads as TGTGCCACCAGCAGGGGACAGTTCTCTGGAAACACCATATATTTT. This encodes CATSRGQFSGNTIYF. Full variable domain (outside the CDR3, taken from reference TRBV15 and TRBJ1-3): DAMVIQNPRYQVTQFGKPVTLSCSQTLNHNVMYWYQQKSSQAPKLLFHYYDKDFNNEADTPDNFQSRRPNTSFCFLDIRSPGLGDTAMYLCATSRGQFSGNTIYFGEGSWLTVV.

The chain joins TRBV10-3 to TRBJ1-1; D is unresolved. From germline, CDR1 is ENHRY and CDR2 SYGVKD. V lost 3 bases, J lost 3 bases, and 11 bases lay in between. This CDR3 contains 14 residues. The DNA for the CDR3 is TGTGCCATCAGTGATCGTATGAGGGACACTGAAGCTTTCTTT. Protein product: CAISDRMRDTEAFF.

This clone is a singleton in its sample. The chain couples TRBV5-1 to TRBJ2-2; D might be TRBD1 or TRBD2, each matching 5 bases. CDR1 and CDR2 (germline): SGHRS, YFSETQ. The CDR3 is made up of 15 amino acids. The V end was cut by 5 bases, the J end by 0 bases, with 11 bases between. Written as DNA, the CDR3 is TGCGCCAGCAGTCGGGACCCCTCGAACACCGGGGAGCTGTTTTTT. As protein: CASSRDPSNTGELFF.

The V call is TRBV4-2, the J call TRBJ2-3; D is possibly TRBD2 (5 bases). V gave up 1 base and J gave up 4 bases, with 12 bases separating them. The CDR3 runs 15 residues. CDR1 is LGHNA, CDR2 YNFKEQ, per germline. CDR3 loop: CASSQGLATPDTQYF. The DNA of the CDR3 is TGTGCCAGCAGCCAAGGTCTAGCAACCCCAGATACGCAGTATTTT.

This chain uses TRBV29-1 with TRBJ2-5; D call uncertain. The CDR3 extends over 10 amino acids. V gave up 7 bases and J gave up 7 bases, with 10 bases separating them. Germline-derived CDR1 and CDR2 are SQVTM and ANQGSEA. CDR3 coding DNA: TGCAGCGCCCAGGCTGTGACCCAGTACTTC. It translates to CSAQAVTQYF. Complete variable domain (other parts from reference TRBV29-1 and TRBJ2-5): SAVISQKPSRDICQRGTSLTIQCQVDSQVTMMFWYRQQPGQSLTLIATANQGSEATYESGFVIDKFPISRPNLTFSTLTVSNMSPEDSSIYLCSAQAVTQYFGPGTRLLVL.

In its sample, this clone was seen once. The chain recombines TRBV11-3 with TRBJ2-1; D possibly corresponds to TRBD1 (5 bases). The germline V gene has CDR1 SGHNT and CDR2 YENEEA. This CDR3 has 15 residues. Trimming took off 5 bases at V and 0 bases at J, with 11 bases between the two ends. DNA for the CDR3: TGTGCCAGCAGCGAGCGACAGAGCTCCTACAATGAGCAGTTCTTC. This codes for CASSERQSSYNEQFF.

The chain is built from TRBV30 and TRBJ1-2; D is uncertain. The germline V and J ends were trimmed by 2 bases and 5 bases, with 21 bases remaining between them. Germline V gene lookup returns CDR1 GTSNPN and CDR2 SVGIG (reference sequence). This CDR3 is built from 16 residues. CDR3 in amino acids: CAWSPALLSGSYGYTF. Written as DNA, the CDR3 is TGTGCCTGGAGTCCGGCCCTTCTTAGCGGCTCTTATGGCTACACCTTC.

This sequence joins TRBV5-8 and TRBJ2-5; maybe TRBD1 (6 bases). The germline V gene has CDR1 SGHTS and CDR2 YDEGEE. V was trimmed by 0 bases and J by 5 bases, leaving 26 bases between them. There are 19 residues in the CDR3. The CDR3 sequence: CASSLGADAGARTIETQYF. The CDR3, as DNA: TGTGCCAGCAGCTTGGGAGCGGATGCAGGGGCTAGGACAATTGAGACCCAGTACTTC.

The chain couples TRBV5-4 to TRBJ2-7; the match to TRBD1 covers 10 bases. The CDR3 totals 16 residues. V was clipped by 2 bases and J by 3 bases; unmatched bases: 8. Germline loops: CDR1 SGHNT, CDR2 YYREEE (reference sequence). The CDR3 DNA follows: TGTGCCAGCAGCTTACTAGGGACAGGGGATAACTACGAGCAGTACTTC. Amino acids: CASSLLGTGDNYEQYF.

The V and J genes are TRBV30 and TRBJ2-2; TRBD1 aligns across 9 bases. CDR3 size: 19 residues. The ends lost 2 bases at V and 0 bases at J; junction bases unmatched: 13. Per the germline V gene, CDR1 is GTSNPN and CDR2 is SVGIG (reference sequence). The CDR3 here is CAWSPRDRDFTSNTGELFF. The CDR3 nucleotides are TGTGCCTGGAGTCCCCGGGACAGGGACTTCACCTCGAACACCGGGGAGCTGTTTTTT.

This chain uses TRBV11-2 with TRBJ2-5; D tentatively fits TRBD1 or TRBD2 (6 bases each). The DNA end is a closer match to TRBJ2-7, so the J assignment may be wrong. CDR1 and CDR2 (germline): SGHAT, FQNNGV. The CDR3 length is 18 residues. CDR3 sequence: CASSLIQSGGPYSYEQYF. The CDR3 DNA is TGTGCCAGCAGCTTAATTCAGTCTGGGGGGCCTTACTCCTACGAGCAGTACTTC.

V and J are TRBV6-4 and TRBJ2-1; D is perhaps TRBD2 (5 bases). Germline-derived CDR1 and CDR2 are MRHNA and SNTAGT. The CDR3 loop spans 15 amino acids. V was clipped by 1 base and J by 5 bases, with 12 bases between them. CDR3 bases: TGTGCCAGCAGTGACTTCCTAGCTCGCGACAATGAGCAGTTCTTC. Its protein product is CASSDFLARDNEQFF.

The chain couples TRBV30 to TRBJ1-2, with D possibly TRBD1 on 5 matching bases. There are 13 residues in the CDR3. The germline V and J ends were trimmed by 1 base and 5 bases, with 11 bases remaining between them. Per germline, CDR1 GTSNPN and CDR2 SVGIG (reference sequence). The CDR3 sequence: CAWSATREYGYTF. As DNA, the CDR3 is TGTGCCTGGAGTGCCACCAGGGAGTATGGCTACACCTTC. The complete variable domain, with remaining parts taken from reference TRBV30 and TRBJ1-2, reads SQTIHQWPATLVQPVGSPLSLECTVEGTSNPNLYWYRQAAGRGLQLLFYSVGIGQISSEVPQNLSASRPQDRQFILSSKKLLLSDSGFYLCAWSATREYGYTFGSGTRLTVV.